This passage covers 24 T cell receptor beta chains from one sample sequenced in a study of T cells in Graves' hyperthyroidism and ophthalmopathy. What was amplified from RNA transcripts were TCR beta CDR3 regions. Researchers ran a first-round RT-PCR on the TCR CDR3 using the HTBI primer set. TCRdb itself ran the multiplex PCR reads through MiXCR, one entry per CDR3 protein. The sample includes around 580,000 distinct CDR3 sequences, roughly 50% of them seen just once. The source material was peripheral blood or thyroid tissue (not recorded which). These receptors came from a young woman with Graves' hyperthyroidism.

This clonotype was counted many times. V gene TRBV9 combines with J gene TRBJ2-7, with 7 bases matching TRBD2. With V trimmed by 2 bases and J by 2 bases, 4 bases remained unmatched. Per germline, CDR1 SGDLS and CDR2 YYNGEE. This CDR3 is 14 amino acids long. The CDR3 sequence is CASSVGGRPYEQYF. Here the CDR3 DNA reads TGTGCCAGCAGCGTGGGAGGGCGGCCCTACGAGCAGTACTTC. Full variable domain (outside the CDR3, taken from reference TRBV9 and TRBJ2-7): DSGVTQTPKHLITATGQRVTLRCSPRSGDLSVYWYQQSLDQGLQFLIQYYNGEERAKGNILERFSAQQFPDLHSELNLSSLELGDSALYFCASSVGGRPYEQYFGPGTRLTVT.

Only a few counts were recorded for this clonotype. The chain combines TRBV20-1 with TRBJ2-5; weak D call: TRBD2 (6 bases). This CDR3 has 10 residues. The V end was cut by 5 bases, the J end by 7 bases, with 8 bases between. CDR1 is DFQATT and CDR2 is SNEGSKA in the germline V gene (reference sequence). The CDR3 DNA follows: TGCAGTGCTCGGAGGGGGACCCAGTACTTC. It translates to CSARRGTQYF.

V and J are TRBV6-5 and TRBJ2-2; 9 bases align to TRBD1. The V segment lost 2 bases and the J segment 4 bases; nucleotides outside the gene matches: 8. The CDR3 is 17 amino acids. The germline gives CDR1 MNHEY, CDR2 SVGAGI. This CDR3 is CASSYPQGAVSTGELFF. In nucleotides, the CDR3 is TGTGCCAGCAGTTACCCACAGGGGGCGGTTAGCACCGGGGAGCTGTTTTTT.

There are many counts of this clonotype. The chain is built from TRBV9 and TRBJ2-5; no definite D call. The CDR3 totals 12 residues. The germline gives CDR1 SGDLS, CDR2 YYNGEE. Trimming took off 0 bases at V and 4 bases at J, with 4 bases between the two ends. The chain's CDR3 is CASSVEGETQYF. The CDR3 region has the DNA TGTGCCAGCAGCGTAGAGGGAGAGACCCAGTACTTC.

The chain has TRBV2 and TRBJ1-1, with a tentative D call TRBD1 (6 bases). Trimming shortened V by 11 bases and J by 1 base, and 8 bases separated the two germline ends. The CDR3 is made up of 11 amino acids. The germline CDR1 and CDR2 sequences are SNHLY and FYNNEI. The CDR3 DNA is TGTGCCCCCAGGGGGAACACTGAAGCTTTCTTT. It yields the protein CAPRGNTEAFF.

This clonotype showed up many times. V and J are TRBV20-1 and TRBJ2-7; tentative D call: TRBD1 (6 bases). V lost 5 bases, J lost 3 bases, and 14 bases lay in between. This CDR3 is 13 amino acids long. Germline CDR1 is DFQATT and CDR2 is SNEGSKA (reference sequence). The CDR3 DNA reads TGCAGTGCTTCGACGCAGGGACACTACGAGCAGTACTTC. It is translated as CSASTQGHYEQYF.

This clonotype was observed a few times. The rearrangement links TRBV5-6 to TRBJ2-5, with 8 bases lining up with TRBD2. The CDR3 is made up of 15 amino acids. CDR1 and CDR2 (germline): SGHDT, YYEEEE. V was pared by 2 bases and J by 2 bases, with 5 bases of the junction left unmatched. The CDR3 sequence is CASSFSTGGQETQYF. CDR3 in DNA: TGTGCCAGCAGCTTTAGTACGGGAGGGCAAGAGACCCAGTACTTC.

This chain uses TRBV10-3 with TRBJ2-3; TRBD1 matches at 8 bases. Germline lookup yields CDR1 ENHRY and CDR2 SYGVKD. Trimming cost V 4 bases and J 1 base; bases outside gene matches: 7. The CDR3 is made up of 16 amino acids. CDR3 loop: CAISGSGGAGTDTQYF. The DNA of the CDR3 is TGTGCCATCAGTGGGTCAGGGGGCGCAGGCACAGATACGCAGTATTTT.

This clonotype was detected many times. Here the CDR3 reads CASSQEREGPETQYF. Here the CDR3 DNA reads TGTGCCAGCAGCCAAGAGCGGGAGGGCCCAGAGACCCAGTACTTC. The chain carries TRBV4-2 and TRBJ2-5; 9 positions match TRBD2. V was clipped by 0 bases and J by 4 bases; unmatched bases: 3. The germline V gene has CDR1 LGHNA and CDR2 YNFKEQ. CDR3 length: 15 amino acids.

This chain links TRBV10-3 with TRBJ2-1, with TRBD2 identical over 9 bases. In germline, CDR1 is ENHRY, CDR2 SYGVKD. CDR3 length: 15 residues. V lost 4 bases, J lost 3 bases, and 4 bases stayed unmatched. Here the CDR3 reads CAISVSSGVYNEQFF. The CDR3 nucleotides read TGTGCCATCAGTGTCTCTAGCGGGGTCTACAATGAGCAGTTCTTC.

This clonotype was detected ten times or more. The chain combines TRBV20-1 with TRBJ2-2; tentative D call: TRBD2 (5 bases). V lost 6 bases, J lost 0 bases, and 8 bases lay in between. The CDR3 has 13 amino acids. Germline V gene lookup returns CDR1 DFQATT and CDR2 SNEGSKA (reference sequence). In DNA form, the CDR3 reads TGCAGTGCGGCACTAGCGAACACCGGGGAGCTGTTTTTT. Its protein is CSAALANTGELFF.

Many counts were recorded for this clonotype. The V call is TRBV11-3, the J call TRBJ2-5; D is tentatively TRBD1 or TRBD2 (5 bases each). The CDR3 is 14 amino acids. In germline, CDR1 is SGHNT, CDR2 YENEEA. Trimming pared 5 bases from V and 5 bases from J, leaving 15 bases between. CDR3 region: CASSQGPTRETQYF. CDR3 sequence (DNA): TGTGCCAGCAGCCAGGGACCTACTCGGGAGACCCAGTACTTC.

The genes are TRBV2 and TRBJ2-5; TRBD1 or TRBD2 may be the D gene (5 bases each). The CDR3 runs 13 residues. Germline values: CDR1 SNHLY, CDR2 FYNNEI. The V and J ends lost 8 bases and 2 bases respectively, with 12 bases between them. The CDR3 is CASYPGRQETQYF. CDR3 in DNA: TGTGCCAGCTACCCGGGACGGCAAGAGACCCAGTACTTC.

A single count supports this clonotype. The V gene is TRBV5-1, the J gene TRBJ1-2; 8 bases line up with TRBD1. From germline, CDR1 is SGHRS and CDR2 YFSETQ. The trim removed 0 bases at V and 8 bases at J, leaving 3 bases unmatched. CDR3 length equals 13 residues. The CDR3, as DNA: TGCGCCAGCAGCTTGGATTGGACAGGGGGCTACACCTTC. Residues: CASSLDWTGGYTF. Supplemented by reference TRBV5-1 and TRBJ1-2, the full variable domain reads KAGVTQTPRYLIKTRGQQVTLSCSPISGHRSVSWYQQTPGQGLQFLFEYFSETQRNKGNFPGRFSGRQFSNSRSEMNVSTLELGDSALYLCASSLDWTGGYTFGSGTRLTVV.

V and J are TRBV29-1 and TRBJ1-2; unclear D gene. Germline CDR1 is SQVTM and CDR2 is ANQGSEA. V was cut by 4 bases and J by 8 bases, with 11 bases left in between. The CDR3 totals 11 residues. CDR3 in DNA: TGCAGCGTTGTTCGGGAGTGGGGCTACACCTTC. Translated: CSVVREWGYTF.

This clonotype was observed at least ten times. The chain carries TRBV7-2 and TRBJ1-6; D unresolved. CDR3 length equals 14 residues. V was shortened by 6 bases and J by 8 bases, with 14 bases between the two germline ends. Germline V gene lookup returns CDR1 SGHTA and CDR2 FQGNSA. As DNA, the CDR3 is TGTGCCAGCAGGGTTAGCGGCGAGGATTCACCCCTCCACTTT. It yields the protein CASRVSGEDSPLHF. The whole variable domain, filled in from reference TRBV7-2 and TRBJ1-6, reads GAGVSQSPSNKVTEKGKDVELRCDPISGHTALYWYRQSLGQGLEFLIYFQGNSAPDKSGLPSDRFSAERTGGSVSTLTIQRTQQEDSAVYLCASRVSGEDSPLHFGNGTRLTVT.

This clonotype showed up many times. This chain links TRBV4-1 with TRBJ2-5, with 8 bases that match TRBD2. CDR1 and CDR2 (germline): MGHRA, YSYEKL. Losses at the gene ends were 1 base for V and 5 bases for J; bases not matched to a gene: 3. The CDR3 sequence is 14 residues long. In nucleotides, the CDR3 is TGCGCCAGCAGCCAAGGCAGCGGGAGTGAGACCCAGTACTTC. Protein sequence: CASSQGSGSETQYF.

To note about this clonotype: A much larger clone is a single base away; this may be a read error. This chain connects TRBV7-9 to TRBJ2-5; D assignment may be TRBD1 or TRBD2 (6 bases each). The CDR3 is 13 residues long. The germline gives CDR1 SEHNR, CDR2 FQNEAQ (reference sequence). The CDR3 is CAGSLRQEGTQYF. Written as DNA, the CDR3 is TGTGCCGGCAGCTTAAGACAGGAGGGGACCCAGTACTTC. Together with reference TRBV7-9 and TRBJ2-5, the CDR3 gives the full variable domain: DTGVSQNPRHKITKRGQNVTFRCDPISEHNRLYWYRQTLGQGPEFLTYFQNEAQLEKSRLLSDRFSAERPKGSFSTLEIQRTEQGDSAMYLCAGSLRQEGTQYFGPGTRLLVL.

The chain is built from TRBV15 and TRBJ2-1; D call uncertain. V was cut by 0 bases and J by 0 bases, with 12 bases left in between. Per germline, CDR1 LNHNV and CDR2 YYDKDF (reference sequence). The CDR3 length is 17 residues. The CDR3 region has the DNA TGTGCCACCAGCAGAGATTATGTAAAAGGCTCCTACAATGAGCAGTTCTTC. Amino acid sequence: CATSRDYVKGSYNEQFF. Full variable domain (rest looked up from reference TRBV15 and TRBJ2-1): DAMVIQNPRYQVTQFGKPVTLSCSQTLNHNVMYWYQQKSSQAPKLLFHYYDKDFNNEADTPDNFQSRRPNTSFCFLDIRSPGLGDTAMYLCATSRDYVKGSYNEQFFGPGTRLTVL.

Points on this clonotype: One base away lies a much larger clone, so this may be a sequencing read error. The chain is built from TRBV10-3 and TRBJ1-1, with D possibly TRBD1 on 5 matching bases. Germline assignment: CDR1 ENHRY and CDR2 SYGVKD. The CDR3 runs 14 residues. The V end lost 5 bases, the J end lost 11 bases, and 21 bases lay between the germline ends. The CDR3 reads CAISYPGEGRLAFF. The CDR3 nucleotides are TGTGCCATCAGTTACCCCGGGGAGGGACGGTTGGCTTTCTTT.

This clonotype was detected many times. The chain carries TRBV27 and TRBJ2-7; possible D gene TRBD1, 5 bases. The CDR3 contains 16 residues. Looked up from germline, CDR1 is MNHEY and CDR2 is SMNVEV (reference sequence). V lost 0 bases and J lost 2, with 14 bases in between. The CDR3 spells CASSLSQPGHAYEQYF. For the CDR3, the DNA is TGTGCCAGCAGTTTATCGCAACCAGGACATGCCTACGAGCAGTACTTC.

The chain uses TRBV29-1 and TRBJ2-3; 10 nucleotides agree with TRBD1. CDR1 SQVTM and CDR2 ANQGSEA come from the germline V gene. This CDR3 is built from 14 residues. V dropped 3 bases and J dropped 10; count of bases not matched to a gene: 10. CDR3 region: CSVENRDRGLSQYF. In DNA form, the CDR3 reads TGCAGCGTTGAGAACCGGGACAGGGGTCTTTCGCAGTATTTT.

The chain couples TRBV7-6 to TRBJ2-5; 12 bases align to TRBD1. In germline, CDR1 is SGHVS, CDR2 FNYEAQ. The CDR3 consists of 16 residues. The ends lost 6 bases at V and 3 bases at J; junction bases unmatched: 8. The CDR3 here is CASSPRDRGRKETQYF. The CDR3 DNA follows: TGTGCCAGCAGTCCGCGGGACAGGGGGCGAAAAGAGACCCAGTACTTC.

At least ten counts were recorded for this clonotype. The V call is TRBV27, the J call TRBJ1-2; no firm D call. The ends were cut back, 7 bases at V and 4 bases at J, with 10 bases in the middle. Per the germline V gene, CDR1 is MNHEY and CDR2 is SMNVEV (reference sequence). The CDR3 has 12 amino acids. The CDR3 region has the DNA TGTGCCAGCAAAGGAAGCCTCTATGGCTACACCTTC. This gives the protein CASKGSLYGYTF.